Below, 14 T cell receptor beta chains from the same sample are listed, as sequenced in a study of cytomegalovirus exposure and HLA in healthy donors. 13 Jbeta primers and 60 Vbeta primers were used for the PCR. Using immunoSEQ multiplex PCR, the repertoire was profiled, and TCRdb retains in-frame clones only, with some absent. This repertoire includes around 65,000 clones. The source material was PBMCs. Receptors were obtained from a man under 40 in good health and CMV-seropositive.

CDR3 DNA: TGTGCCAGCAGTTACTCGACAGGGGGTAACTACGAGCAGTACTTC. Residues: CASSYSTGGNYEQYF. The V call is TRBV6-5, the J call TRBJ2-7, with TRBD1 matching 9 bases. The germline gives CDR1 MNHEY, CDR2 SVGAGI. The CDR3 has 15 amino acids. Trimming cost V 0 bases and J 3 bases; bases outside gene matches: 3.

The chain combines TRBV27 with TRBJ1-5; 7 bases align to TRBD1. With V trimmed by 3 bases and J by 9 bases, 5 bases remained unmatched. The CDR3 sequence is 13 residues long. Germline-derived CDR1 and CDR2 are MNHEY and SMNVEV (reference sequence). CDR3 coding DNA: TGTGCCAGCAGTTTGGGACAGCCCTGGCCCCAGCATTTT. Translated: CASSLGQPWPQHF.

The CDR3 DNA follows: TGTGCCAGTAGTAGACTAGCGGGAACAGATACGCAGTATTTT. Amino acids: CASSRLAGTDTQYF. The genes are TRBV19 and TRBJ2-3; 11 bases align to TRBD2. The ends lost 4 bases at V and 3 bases at J; junction bases unmatched: 0. The CDR3 is 14 residues long. CDR1 and CDR2 from the germline V gene are LNHDA and SQIVND (reference sequence). Variable domain in full (rest from reference TRBV19 and TRBJ2-3): DGGITQSPKYLFRKEGQNVTLSCEQNLNHDAMYWYRQDPGQGLRLIYYSQIVNDFQKGDIAEGYSVSREKKESFPLTVTSAQKNPTAFYLCASSRLAGTDTQYFGPGTRLTVL.

Regarding this clone: The identical CDR3 is also encoded by other nucleotide sequences in the sample. V gene TRBV30 combines with J gene TRBJ1-6; no clear D gene. This CDR3 contains 14 residues. Looked up from germline, CDR1 is GTSNPN and CDR2 is SVGIG (reference sequence). Trimming shortened V by 0 bases and J by 7 bases, and 10 bases separated the two germline ends. CDR3 residues: CAWSVLGGNSPLHF. CDR3 nucleotides: TGTGCCTGGAGTGTACTAGGTGGCAATTCACCCCTCCACTTT.

The chain employs TRBV7-9 and TRBJ1-2; possible D gene TRBD1, 6 bases. The CDR3 covers 13 residues. CDR1 and CDR2 (germline): SEHNR, FQNEAQ (reference sequence). V gave up 1 base and J gave up 5 bases, with 8 bases separating them. As DNA, the CDR3 is TGTGCCAGCAGCTTAGGGGGGCGGTATGGCTACACCTTC. It specifies CASSLGGRYGYTF.

The V and J genes are TRBV30 and TRBJ2-5; 11 bases are a match to TRBD2. The DNA end is more similar to TRBJ2-7, so the J call may be wrong. Per the germline V gene, CDR1 is GTSNPN and CDR2 is SVGIG (reference sequence). The CDR3 is 16 residues long. In DNA form, the CDR3 reads TGTGCCTGGAGTGTTTGGACTAGCGGGTACTCCTACGAGCAGTACTTC. It is translated as CAWSVWTSGYSYEQYF.

The chain couples TRBV29-1 to TRBJ2-7; TRBD1 agrees at 10 bases. Germline CDR1 and CDR2: SQVTM and ANQGSEA. This CDR3 contains 14 residues. J lost 0 bases, V lost 5 bases, and 4 bases had no gene match. Here the CDR3 reads CSVTGTGDSYEQYF. The CDR3 bases are TGCAGCGTTACCGGGACAGGGGACTCCTACGAGCAGTACTTC.

This chain's CDR3 is CASSLAQGAVEQFF. CDR3 nucleotide sequence: TGTGCCAGCAGCTTAGCTCAGGGGGCGGTTGAGCAGTTCTTC. The chain links TRBV11-2 to TRBJ2-1; 8 bases are shared with TRBD1. The V gene's germline CDR1 is SGHAT and CDR2 FQNNGV. CDR3 length: 14 residues. Trimming removed 1 base from V and 9 bases from J; junction bases left unmatched: 5.

The genes are TRBV6-1 and TRBJ2-1; TRBD1 matches at 9 bases. After removal of 0 bases from V and 5 bases from J, the junction contained 11 bases not matched to a gene. This CDR3 spans 18 amino acids. The germline V gene has CDR1 MNHNS and CDR2 SASEGT. The CDR3 spells CASSEAKSGTGTDNEQFF. The CDR3 coding sequence is TGTGCCAGCAGTGAAGCAAAATCCGGGACAGGGACCGACAATGAGCAGTTCTTC.

The chain joins TRBV9 to TRBJ2-1; D call uncertain. The length of the CDR3 is 14 residues. V lost 3 bases, J lost 0 bases, and 7 bases lay in between. Germline CDR1 reads SGDLS; CDR2 reads YYNGEE. DNA for the CDR3: TGTGCCAGCAGCGCCGGGTTCTCCTACAATGAGCAGTTCTTC. This encodes CASSAGFSYNEQFF.

The CDR3 DNA is TGTGCCAGCAGCTCTTTAAGCCGACTAGCGGCCAATATCTACAATGAGCAGTTCTTC. Protein: CASSSLSRLAANIYNEQFF. This rearrangement joins TRBV13 to TRBJ2-1, with 9 bases lining up with TRBD2. The V segment lost 4 bases and the J segment 3 bases; nucleotides outside the gene matches: 16. This CDR3 comprises 19 residues. Looked up from germline, CDR1 is PRHDT and CDR2 is FYEKMQ (reference sequence).

This chain connects TRBV30 to TRBJ2-7; 7 bases fit TRBD1. Trimming at V came to 0 bases and at J to 6 bases, leaving 8 bases not matched to a gene. Per the germline V gene, CDR1 is GTSNPN and CDR2 is SVGIG (reference sequence). This CDR3 has 14 residues. This chain's CDR3 is CAWSVRQGWLEQYF. The CDR3, as DNA: TGTGCCTGGAGTGTGCGACAGGGTTGGCTCGAGCAGTACTTC.

V usage is TRBV29-1 and J usage is TRBJ1-1, with a tentative D call TRBD1 (6 bases). V lost 7 bases to trimming and J lost 2 bases, with 17 bases between them. The CDR3 is 14 residues long. Germline CDR1 is SQVTM and CDR2 is ANQGSEA. The DNA for the CDR3 is TGCAGCGCCGGGCGGGGGGGCGTAAACACTGAAGCTTTCTTT. This gives the protein CSAGRGGVNTEAFF. Full variable domain (remainder filled in from reference TRBV29-1 and TRBJ1-1): SAVISQKPSRDICQRGTSLTIQCQVDSQVTMMFWYRQQPGQSLTLIATANQGSEATYESGFVIDKFPISRPNLTFSTLTVSNMSPEDSSIYLCSAGRGGVNTEAFFGQGTRLTVV.

The chain combines TRBV19 with TRBJ2-1; D possibly corresponds to TRBD1 (5 bases). Germline-derived CDR1 and CDR2 are LNHDA and SQIVND (reference sequence). The ends were cut back, 7 bases at V and 5 bases at J, with 9 bases in the middle. The CDR3 sequence is 12 residues long. In DNA, the CDR3 is TGTGCCAGTACCACCAGGGACAATGAGCAGTTCTTC. This codes for CASTTRDNEQFF.